This T cell receptor (beta chain) was identified in a study of blood T cells in healthy people across ages (dated by TCRdb to 2014 to 2015). Study-wide context: Template switching captured roughly one uniquely barcoded TCR beta cDNA molecule per two T cells in model experiments. Using deep sequencing normalized with unique cDNA molecular identifiers, the study measured how TCR beta repertoire diversity changes with age. Four age groups were formed from the donors: young (average approximately 15 years), middle-aged (around 41), aged (under 70) and long-lived (less than 85). To avoid experimental bias, donors of different ages were distributed randomly across sequencing lanes. The study analyzed two additional independent replicas of 1 million unique cDNA reads from the same blood draw for two donors, one aged 18 to 30 and one aged 80 or older.

The roughly 38 donors, aged about 6 to 100 years, were systemically healthy Caucasian individuals from Russia. Each donor gave about 9.7 milliliters of peripheral blood, drawn into EDTA-treated Vacutainer tubes. Ficoll-Paque density-gradient centrifugation was used to isolate PBMCs, with at least 6 million per sample. Total RNA, at least 5.5 micrograms per sample, was extracted from PBMCs with Trizol reagent. Naive CD45RAhigh/CD27high T cell percentages were measured by flow cytometry on a PBMC aliquot from every donor. This clonotype was observed a few times. Its antigen remains unidentified. Base qualities are not at hand, and no much larger clone is one base apart. Beyond this particular receptor, the publication reports: Observed TCR beta diversity per million T cells fell roughly linearly with age, and a significant reduction was already apparent by age approximately 41. Since profiling was done on bulk unsorted PBMCs, naive and antigen-experienced compartments could not be conclusively compared. Because the CMV infection status of the donors was unknown, age-related changes in expanded clonotypes may potentially have been confounded. Estimates of total diversity based on one million sequenced T cells were considered lower bounds and underestimates. Compared with the aged group, more naive CD4+ T cells, fewer expanded clones and increased TCR diversity were shown by the long-lived group, suggesting age selection. Observed TCR beta diversity correlated strongly with the percentage of naive T cells measured by flow cytometry.

Library creation used 5' RACE. The listed sequencing device is Illumina HiSeq 2500. The second PCR ran for roughly 7 to 12 cycles and used a J-beta primer mix along with a sample-barcoded 5' primer. Each TCR beta cDNA molecule received a unique molecular identifier from a template-switch 5' adaptor carrying 12 random nucleotides. Each sample yielded at least 3 million CDR3-containing paired-end reads. First-strand cDNA synthesis was performed from all RNA using the Mint cDNA synthesis kit, with priming by a TRBC-specific oligonucleotide. All cDNA was treated with uracil-DNA glycosylase and then went through a first 18-cycle PCR with the universal primers M1SS and BC2_uni_R. The original methods were these. Each sample was normalized by randomly selecting 1 million high-quality reads, each carrying a distinct molecular identifier. Reads sharing molecular identifiers were discarded rather than binned into consensus sequences. MiTCR, set to a Q25 quality threshold and the strictest error-elimination algorithm, was used for CDR3 identification, clonotype clustering and error correction. A nonparametric unseen species model with Euler transformation was used to estimate lower-bound total TCR beta diversity. TCRdb reprocessing: public reads trimmed at Q25 with fastp, clones called with MiXCR, in-frame beta chains kept. Every entry covers one CDR3 protein and lists the most common genes and DNA from its rows. TCRdb, rather than the study authors, made the V and J calls. This sample is represented by 1.5 million to 2 million distinct CDR3 sequences; 28% of them were singletons. The top ten hold about 8% of the sample.

Including cysteine and phenylalanine, the CDR3 has 15 amino acids. Only the CDR3 portion is preserved as DNA: 45 bases, with reading frame beginning at the first base. Trimming at the junction amounts to 0 bases on V and 1 base on J, and the germline ends lie 7 bases apart. For CDR1 and CDR2, the germline V gene lists MGHRA and YSYEKL. The specimen sequenced was blood. The receptor comes from a woman aged 30 to 39 in good health. The sequence joins TRBV4-1 to TRBJ2-1; no D gene call is confident. The DNA sequence is TGCGCCAGCAGCCAAGACGGCGTTTCCTACAATGAGCAGTTCTTC. This sequence encodes CASSQDGVSYNEQFF.